Below, 8 T cell receptor beta chains from the same sample are listed, as sequenced in a study of T-cell reconstitution after alpha-beta-depleted transplantation in children (dated by TCRdb to the mid-2010s). The treatment or condition tag for this specimen amounts to: allogeneic hematopoietic cell transplantation with graft depleted of TCRalphabeta T cells and CD19 B cells. Library preparation employed PCR. This sample was sequenced with an Illumina HiSeq 2500. TCR libraries were prepared with molecular barcoding, using unique molecular identifiers to normalize TCRbeta repertoire quantification. TCRdb passed the public sequencing reads through fastp at Q25 and MiXCR, retaining productive beta sequences. Every distinct CDR3 protein forms one entry, paired with its most common genes and DNA. This sample comprises about 200,000 distinct CDR3 sequences, roughly 6.3% of them detected only once. Together, the top ten hold 4.5% of the sample.

The sample in question was PBMCs, obtained before TCRalphabeta/CD19-depleted stem cell transplant. The receptors were gathered from a girl under three years old with combined immunodeficiency, due to receive a stem cell transplant.

Worth noting for this clonotype: A much larger clone lies a single base off, so this may be a read error. The genes are TRBV6-5 and TRBJ2-1; D is tentatively TRBD1 or TRBD2 (5 bases each). Trimming left V 2 bases short and J 11 bases short, with 7 bases between. The CDR3 length is 11 residues. From germline, CDR1 is MNHEY and CDR2 SVGAGI. The CDR3 nucleotides are TGTGCCAGCAGTTACACGGGGCAGCAGTTCTTC. Amino acids: CASSYTGQQFF.

This clonotype has only one observation. The chain is built from TRBV15 and TRBJ2-1; 13 bases fit TRBD2. This CDR3 has 15 amino acids. Trimming cost V 4 bases and J 11 bases; bases outside gene matches: 8. Germline-derived CDR1 and CDR2 are LNHNV and YYDKDF (reference sequence). For the CDR3, the DNA is TGTGCCACCAGCACAAGACTAGCGGGGGGCCCCAAGCAGTTCTTC. Amino acids: CATSTRLAGGPKQFF. Variable domain in full (rest from reference TRBV15 and TRBJ2-1): DAMVIQNPRYQVTQFGKPVTLSCSQTLNHNVMYWYQQKSSQAPKLLFHYYDKDFNNEADTPDNFQSRRPNTSFCFLDIRSPGLGDTAMYLCATSTRLAGGPKQFFGPGTRLTVL.

This clonotype was seen at least ten times. The chain recombines TRBV7-8 with TRBJ2-7, with D unresolved. Germline loops: CDR1 SGHVS, CDR2 FQNEAQ. CDR3 length: 13 residues. The V gene lost 5 bases and the J gene lost 2 bases, with 10 bases spanning the gap. The chain's CDR3 is CASSPPWAYEQYF. DNA for the CDR3: TGTGCCAGCAGCCCCCCGTGGGCCTACGAGCAGTACTTC.

In its sample, this clonotype was seen many times. This sequence joins TRBV29-1 and TRBJ2-7; the D call may be TRBD1 or TRBD2 (6 bases each). The CDR3 is 15 amino acids. Germline V gene sequence: CDR1 SQVTM, CDR2 ANQGSEA. The V and J ends lost 0 bases and 6 bases respectively, with 18 bases between them. CDR3 in amino acids: CSVEDAARGGAEQYF. The DNA for the CDR3 is TGCAGCGTTGAAGACGCTGCCAGGGGAGGAGCCGAGCAGTACTTC.

Many counts were recorded for this clonotype. The genes are TRBV20-1 and TRBJ2-7, with D perhaps matching TRBD1 (6 bases). V gave up 0 bases and J gave up 2 bases, with 8 bases separating them. Looked up from germline, CDR1 is DFQATT and CDR2 is SNEGSKA (reference sequence). The CDR3 is made up of 13 amino acids. As DNA, the CDR3 is TGCAGTGCTAGAGAGGACAGACCCTACGAGCAGTACTTC. Amino acid sequence: CSAREDRPYEQYF.

This clonotype was counted ten times or more. The chain joins TRBV29-1 to TRBJ1-1; unclear D gene. This CDR3 contains 12 residues. V gave up 7 bases and J gave up 6 bases, with 15 bases separating them. From germline, CDR1 is SQVTM and CDR2 ANQGSEA. The CDR3, as DNA: TGCAGCGCTGCAGGTGGAAACCCTGAAGCTTTCTTT. It encodes CSAAGGNPEAFF.

This clonotype has a count of ten or more. V gene TRBV20-1 combines with J gene TRBJ2-5; 11 bases align to TRBD2. Per germline, CDR1 DFQATT and CDR2 SNEGSKA (reference sequence). The CDR3 extends over 16 amino acids. After removal of 1 base from V and 1 base from J, the junction contained 5 bases not matched to a gene. This CDR3 reads CSARAPGLAVQETQYF. The CDR3 DNA sequence: TGCAGTGCTAGAGCCCCGGGACTAGCGGTCCAAGAGACCCAGTACTTC.

The sample holds many counts of this clonotype. The chain uses TRBV7-8 and TRBJ1-1, with 8 bases identical to TRBD1. The CDR3 contains 15 residues. J was trimmed by 1 base and V by 5 bases; bases with no gene match: 6. The germline CDR1 and CDR2 sequences are SGHVS and FQNEAQ. The CDR3 region is CASSPRQGKNTEAFF. The CDR3 DNA reads as TGTGCCAGCAGCCCCCGACAGGGGAAGAACACTGAAGCTTTCTTT.